A single count supports the clone carrying this T cell receptor (beta chain). What it recognizes is unknown. Method: immunoSEQ multiplex PCR; TCRdb's copy keeps in-frame clones and lacks some. The table has some 30,000 clones, 90% to 95% seen once. Germline CDR1 and CDR2: MNHEY and SVGAGI. CDR3 length: 11 amino acids. V was cut by 10 bases and J by 2 bases, with 9 bases left in between. The entry originates in a study of T cells in localized non-small cell lung cancer. Study conclusions and caveats: Investigators sequenced only a single tumor region, leaving heterogeneity possible. Turning up in adjacent lung were a median roughly 62 of the top 100 tumor clones. Clonality of T cells reached its maximum in uninvolved adjacent lung, surpassing tumor. A higher density of T cells in blood coincided with extended overall survival.

This specimen consisted of peripheral blood, obtained before any cancer treatment. This receptor was taken from a woman between 35 and 70 years old with stage I lung adenocarcinoma. This chain joins TRBV6-5 and TRBJ2-7, with D uncertain. CDR3 amino acids: CATRTTYEQYF. In nucleotides, the CDR3 is TGTGCCACCAGGACCACCTACGAGCAGTACTTC.